This T cell receptor (beta chain) was documented in a study of shared clonotypes between healthy human individuals. Assay: immunoSEQ multiplex PCR; the TCRdb copy retains only in-frame clones and omits some. The sample carries about 2 million clones, around 96% recorded once. CDR3 length: 15 amino acids. Trimming cost V 3 bases and J 0 bases, with 10 bases left between them. Germline V lookup: CDR1 SGHDT, CDR2 YYEEEE. Naive CD8 cells comprised CD45RO-negative, CCR7-positively selected cells, excluding terminally differentiated effector memory CD45RA+ cells. The sample was naive CD8+ T cells sorted from blood. This clonotype was obtained from a man between 18 and 35 years old in good health. V is TRBV5-6 and J is TRBJ2-1; perhaps TRBD1 as D (6 bases). This CDR3 reads CASSSGQSSYNEQFF. The DNA of the CDR3 is TGTGCCAGCAGCTCCGGACAGAGCTCCTACAATGAGCAGTTCTTC.